This T cell receptor (beta chain) is from a study of blood T cells in healthy people across ages. Combining a sample-barcoded 5' primer with a J-beta primer mix, a second PCR ran for about 7 to 11 cycles. In TCRdb, the 5' RACE reads were re-called with MiXCR into one record per CDR3 protein. Among under 750,000 distinct CDR3 sequences, under 55% were seen once, and the ten largest hold around 24%. The sample was blood. This TCR was recovered from a man older than 75 in good health.

CDR3 sequence reads: CATSDFSALGGKGDEQFF. For the CDR3, the DNA is TGTGCCACCAGTGATTTTTCCGCCCTTGGCGGGAAGGGCGATGAGCAGTTCTTC. The chain has TRBV24-1 and TRBJ2-1, with D maybe TRBD2 (6 bases). The CDR3 totals 18 residues. The V end was cut by 1 base, the J end by 8 bases, with 23 bases between. Germline V gene data show CDR1 as KGHDR and CDR2 as SFDVKD.